The 27 T cell receptor beta chains in this list originate from one sample, sequenced in a study of T cell responses to AZD1222 COVID-19 vaccine. The method was immunoSEQ multiplex PCR; TCRdb's version includes in-frame clones alone and lacks a portion of them. In the table there are under 150,000 clones, 90% of which are singletons. The sample was peripheral blood, taken on day 0 of AZD1222 vaccination. All receptors derive from an adult in good health.

V and J are TRBV6-2 or TRBV6-3 and TRBJ1-2; a possible D gene is TRBD1 (5 bases). Per the germline V gene, CDR1 is MNHEY and CDR2 is SVGEGT. CDR3 size: 15 residues. Trimming pared 4 bases from V and 4 bases from J, leaving 16 bases between. The chain's CDR3 is CASSSGAGLLYGYTF. DNA for the CDR3: TGTGCCAGCAGTTCTGGTGCAGGGCTCCTCTATGGCTACACCTTC.

This chain connects TRBV4-3 to TRBJ1-2, with D possibly matching TRBD1 (5 bases). The CDR3 spans 15 residues. Germline V gene lookup returns CDR1 LGHNA and CDR2 YSLEER. Trimming removed 1 base from V and 4 bases from J, with 13 bases in between. CDR3 protein: CASSQGQNSFYGYTF. CDR3 sequence (DNA): TGCGCCAGCAGCCAAGGACAGAATTCCTTCTATGGCTACACCTTC.

This sequence joins TRBV5-8 and TRBJ1-1; D remains ambiguous. Germline V gives CDR1 SGHTS, CDR2 YDEGEE. The V gene lost 1 base and the J gene lost 0 bases, with 10 bases spanning the gap. This CDR3 contains 15 residues. The CDR3, as DNA: TGTGCCAGCAGCTTGTCCCTGATCATGAACACTGAAGCTTTCTTT. Its protein product is CASSLSLIMNTEAFF.

The rearrangement uses TRBV7-2 and TRBJ1-2; D ambiguous. Germline lookup yields CDR1 SGHTA and CDR2 FQGNSA. V lost 3 bases and J lost 7, with 6 bases in between. The CDR3 spans 11 residues. The CDR3 loop is CASSFMVGYTF. CDR3 coding DNA: TGTGCCAGCAGCTTTATGGTTGGCTACACCTTC.

The chain employs TRBV30 and TRBJ2-2, with D perhaps TRBD2 (5 bases). Germline V gene sequence: CDR1 GTSNPN, CDR2 SVGIG (reference sequence). The CDR3 length is 14 residues. V lost 3 bases to trimming and J lost 6 bases, with 14 bases between them. This CDR3 reads CAWRAGAEAGELFF. The CDR3 DNA reads TGTGCCTGGAGGGCGGGCGCCGAGGCCGGGGAGCTGTTTTTT.

The chain employs TRBV4-1 and TRBJ1-2; D gene ambiguous. The CDR3 is made up of 15 amino acids. Germline assignment: CDR1 MGHRA and CDR2 YSYEKL. Trimming pared 0 bases from V and 7 bases from J, leaving 15 bases between. This CDR3 reads CASSQDLEPLGGYTF. The CDR3, as DNA: TGCGCCAGCAGCCAAGATCTTGAACCGCTGGGTGGCTACACCTTC.

The genes are TRBV2 and TRBJ1-6, with D possibly TRBD1 on 5 matching bases. The CDR3 consists of 14 residues. Trimming took off 7 bases at V and 3 bases at J, with 10 bases between the two ends. The V gene's germline CDR1 is SNHLY and CDR2 FYNNEI. The chain's CDR3 is CASTPGDYNSPLHF. The DNA of the CDR3 is TGTGCCAGCACCCCGGGGGACTATAATTCACCCCTCCACTTT.

The chain joins TRBV4-1 to TRBJ1-1, with D possibly TRBD1 on 5 matching bases. V was pared by 5 bases and J by 0 bases, with 13 bases between. This CDR3 spans 15 amino acids. CDR1 is MGHRA and CDR2 is YSYEKL in the germline V gene. The CDR3, as DNA: TGCGCCAGCAGCATAACCGACAGCCTGAACACTGAAGCTTTCTTT. The encoded protein is CASSITDSLNTEAFF.

The rearrangement joins TRBV5-6 to TRBJ1-5; a weak D match, TRBD1 (5 bases). Germline loops: CDR1 SGHDT, CDR2 YYEEEE. With 0 bases removed from V and 9 bases from J, the gap between germline ends came to 16 bases. The CDR3 has 15 residues. In nucleotides, the CDR3 is TGTGCCAGCAGCTTGGGGCGGGGCTCCGGCCGGCCCCAGCATTTT. As protein: CASSLGRGSGRPQHF.

The genes are TRBV9 and TRBJ1-2; D is undetermined. CDR1 is SGDLS, CDR2 YYNGEE, per germline. CDR3 length: 15 residues. The ends were cut back, 0 bases at V and 4 bases at J, with 13 bases in the middle. This chain's CDR3 is CASSVDGGSSYGYTF. The CDR3 bases are TGTGCCAGCAGCGTAGACGGTGGGAGTTCCTATGGCTACACCTTC. The full variable domain, completed using reference TRBV9 and TRBJ1-2, is DSGVTQTPKHLITATGQRVTLRCSPRSGDLSVYWYQQSLDQGLQFLIQYYNGEERAKGNILERFSAQQFPDLHSELNLSSLELGDSALYFCASSVDGGSSYGYTFGSGTRLTVV.

The rearrangement joins TRBV10-2 to TRBJ2-7; 10 nucleotides match TRBD2. This CDR3 is 15 amino acids long. Per the germline V gene, CDR1 is WSHSY and CDR2 is SAAADI. After removal of 3 bases from V and 3 bases from J, the junction contained 5 bases not matched to a gene. The CDR3 DNA reads TGCGCCAGCAGTGACTCCGGGACTAGCGTCTACGAGCAGTACTTC. As protein: CASSDSGTSVYEQYF.

The chain links TRBV6-4 to TRBJ2-1, with 10 nucleotides matching TRBD2. V dropped 4 bases and J dropped 3; count of bases not matched to a gene: 3. This CDR3 is 15 amino acids long. Germline V gives CDR1 MRHNA, CDR2 SNTAGT. Here the CDR3 DNA reads TGTGCCAGCAGTGGGACTAGCGGAGACTACAATGAGCAGTTCTTC. Translated: CASSGTSGDYNEQFF.

The chain links TRBV6-6 to TRBJ2-7; no clear D gene. This CDR3 is built from 14 residues. The V and J ends lost 0 bases and 4 bases respectively, with 10 bases between them. Germline CDR1 and CDR2: MNHNY and SVGAGI (reference sequence). CDR3 in DNA: TGTGCCAGCAGTTACTCGCTTAGTCCTTACGAGCAGTACTTC. It codes for CASSYSLSPYEQYF.

This chain connects TRBV2 to TRBJ1-5; 10 nucleotides agree with TRBD1. In germline, CDR1 is SNHLY, CDR2 FYNNEI. V was pared by 6 bases and J by 1 base, with 3 bases of the junction left unmatched. The CDR3 runs 15 residues. CDR3 protein: CASSGDRGSNQPQHF. The CDR3 bases are TGTGCCAGCAGCGGGGACAGGGGAAGCAATCAGCCCCAGCATTTT.

The chain links TRBV3-1 (or the pseudogene TRBV3-2) to TRBJ1-6; D uncertain. The CDR3 consists of 14 residues. Trimming left V 0 bases short and J 10 bases short, with 10 bases between. Germline lookup yields CDR1 LGHDT and CDR2 YNNKEL (reference sequence). The CDR3: CASSQEPRISPLHF. CDR3 nucleotides: TGTGCCAGCAGCCAAGAGCCTAGAATCTCACCCCTCCACTTT.

The chain uses TRBV13 and TRBJ2-7; the match to TRBD2 covers 10 bases. With 4 bases clipped from V and 3 bases from J, the junction kept 3 bases outside the gene matches. CDR1 is PRHDT and CDR2 is FYEKMQ in the germline V gene (reference sequence). The CDR3 spans 14 residues. CDR3 sequence (DNA): TGTGCCAGCAGCTACTTAGCGGGAGGCTACGAGCAGTACTTC. Encoded protein: CASSYLAGGYEQYF.

The chain uses TRBV19 and TRBJ1-1; maybe TRBD1 (5 bases). V gave up 7 bases and J gave up 4 bases, with 16 bases separating them. The CDR3 is 14 residues long. CDR1 is LNHDA, CDR2 SQIVND, per germline (reference sequence). The CDR3 coding sequence is TGTGCCAGTATCGGGAGAGGGGAGGGCACTGAAGCTTTCTTT. It codes for CASIGRGEGTEAFF.

This clone was recorded once. The chain employs TRBV3-1 (or the pseudogene TRBV3-2) and TRBJ1-6, with D possibly matching TRBD1 (5 bases). Trimming stripped 5 bases from V and 8 bases from J, with 19 bases between. This CDR3 spans 16 amino acids. Germline V gene data show CDR1 as LGHDT and CDR2 as YNNKEL (reference sequence). The CDR3, as DNA: TGTGCCAGCAGCTCCATGTGGGGGTTTATATATTCACCCCTCCACTTT. Protein sequence: CASSSMWGFIYSPLHF.

The chain carries TRBV3-1 (or the pseudogene TRBV3-2) and TRBJ2-5; D not certain. Per the germline V gene, CDR1 is LGHDT and CDR2 is YNNKEL (reference sequence). The CDR3 extends over 12 amino acids. Trimming left V 2 bases short and J 1 base short, with 2 bases between. The CDR3 sequence: CASSQLQETQYF. The CDR3 coding sequence is TGTGCCAGCAGCCAACTCCAAGAGACCCAGTACTTC.

The genes are TRBV3-1 (or the pseudogene TRBV3-2) and TRBJ2-3; 8 nucleotides align to TRBD2. Germline V gives CDR1 LGHDT, CDR2 YNNKEL (reference sequence). There are 15 residues in the CDR3. V was clipped by 4 bases and J by 0 bases; unmatched bases: 3. In nucleotides, the CDR3 is TGTGCCAGCAGCCCGACTAGCGCTAGCACAGATACGCAGTATTTT. Its protein is CASSPTSASTDTQYF.

This clone was observed a single time. The chain has TRBV7-8 and TRBJ1-4; D gene ambiguous. CDR3 length: 15 residues. Between the trimmed V and J ends, which lost 1 base and 6 bases, there was a span of 12 bases. CDR1 SGHVS and CDR2 FQNEAQ come from the germline V gene. CDR3 nucleotides: TGTGCCAGCAGCTTAGTCGGGTTTCCCTATGAAAAACTGTTTTTT. This encodes CASSLVGFPYEKLFF. The variable domain in full, completed from reference TRBV7-8 and TRBJ1-4, reads GAGVSQSPRYKVAKRGQDVALRCDPISGHVSLFWYQQALGQGPEFLTYFQNEAQLDKSGLPSDRFFAERPEGSVSTLKIQRTQQEDSAVYLCASSLVGFPYEKLFFGSGTQLSVL.

The rearrangement links TRBV5-1 to TRBJ1-2; possible D gene TRBD1, 5 bases. With 4 bases removed from V and 4 bases from J, the gap between germline ends came to 26 bases. The germline V gene has CDR1 SGHRS and CDR2 YFSETQ. The CDR3 totals 18 residues. CDR3 loop: CASSPTRLRGTHFYGYTF. CDR3 DNA sequence: TGCGCCAGCAGCCCCACCCGCTTGCGCGGGACCCACTTCTATGGCTACACCTTC. The full variable domain, in which reference TRBV5-1 and TRBJ1-2 provide the parts outside the CDR3, is KAGVTQTPRYLIKTRGQQVTLSCSPISGHRSVSWYQQTPGQGLQFLFEYFSETQRNKGNFPGRFSGRQFSNSRSEMNVSTLELGDSALYLCASSPTRLRGTHFYGYTFGSGTRLTVV.

The rearrangement links TRBV7-6 to TRBJ2-7; no reliable D call. Trimming left V 1 base short and J 2 bases short, with 12 bases between. Germline V CDR1 and CDR2: SGHVS, FNYEAQ. The CDR3 contains 15 residues. In DNA form, the CDR3 reads TGTGCCAGCAGCTTAGATACCGAGGCTGCCTACGAGCAGTACTTC. This sequence encodes CASSLDTEAAYEQYF.

The J gene is TRBJ1-2, the V gene TRBV7-2, with D possibly TRBD1 on 5 matching bases. V was pared by 5 bases and J by 5 bases, with 12 bases between. In germline, CDR1 is SGHTA, CDR2 FQGNSA. This CDR3 region has 13 residues. For the CDR3, the DNA is TGTGCCAGCAGCGCGGGACCCCTTTATGGCTACACCTTC. Encoded protein: CASSAGPLYGYTF. The variable domain in full, completed from reference TRBV7-2 and TRBJ1-2, reads GAGVSQSPSNKVTEKGKDVELRCDPISGHTALYWYRQSLGQGLEFLIYFQGNSAPDKSGLPSDRFSAERTGGSVSTLTIQRTQQEDSAVYLCASSAGPLYGYTFGSGTRLTVV.

This CDR3 is CASSSSVREGNEQFF. The CDR3 DNA is TGTGCCAGCAGCTCGTCGGTCCGGGAGGGCAATGAGCAGTTCTTC. The V and J genes are TRBV7-2 and TRBJ2-1; TRBD2 matches 8 bases. The junction had 8 bases not matched to a gene; V was cut back by 4 bases and J by 6 bases. Per germline, CDR1 SGHTA and CDR2 FQGNSA. This CDR3 spans 15 amino acids.

The chain has TRBV20-1 and TRBJ1-2; D is undetermined. Deletions cut 5 bases from V and 8 bases from J, with 12 bases between. From germline, CDR1 is DFQATT and CDR2 SNEGSKA (reference sequence). This CDR3 has 11 residues. CDR3 loop: CSAPTPWGYTF. CDR3 nucleotide sequence: TGCAGTGCTCCCACACCGTGGGGCTACACCTTC.

The chain recombines TRBV19 with TRBJ1-2; D gene unclear. CDR1 is LNHDA and CDR2 is SQIVND in the germline V gene (reference sequence). CDR3 length: 15 amino acids. V was clipped by 7 bases and J by 6 bases, with 21 bases between them. The CDR3 loop is CASTRSPGFYDGYTF. Written as DNA, the CDR3 is TGTGCCAGTACCCGCAGTCCGGGGTTTTACGATGGCTACACCTTC.